Listed below are T cell receptor beta chains from one sample, sequenced in a study of blood T cell repertoires in COVID-19. TCRdb's copy holds only in-frame clones and misses some; the assay was immunoSEQ multiplex PCR. Counted here are over 150,000 clones, under 85% occurring once; the ten biggest clones make up around 7%. The sequencing input was peripheral blood. The receptors originated from a man of 80 years or more with COVID-19, enrolled during active disease. CDR3s leave out the opening cysteine and the closing phenylalanine or tryptophan. A D gene is named only where the DNA matches it firmly.

>TRBJ1-2|TRBV6-5|NA
ASRERDGNYGYT
>TRBJ1-3|TRBV11-3|TRBD1
ASSNRGSGNTIY
>TRBJ1-1|TRBV29-1|NA
SVDRVNTEAF
>TRBJ1-6|TRBV25-1|NA
ASSDVLRASPLH
>TRBJ2-2|TRBV6-5|TRBD1
ASTKQGSGELF
>TRBJ2-5|TRBV6-5|NA
ASRRQEKSQETQY
>TRBJ1-1|TRBV29-1|NA
SVEDRGGTEAF
>TRBJ1-5|TRBV19|NA
ASRSTGSYSNQPQH
>TRBJ2-7|TRBV6-5|TRBD1
ASSLEAGGYHEQY
>TRBJ1-1|TRBV5-4|NA
ASSLERGEAF
>TRBJ1-6|TRBV4-1|NA
ASSQSGQQNSPLH
>TRBJ1-4|TRBV5-5|TRBD1
ASSLEGTVNEKLF
>TRBJ1-5|TRBV4-3|NA
ASSQVGGRNQPQH
>TRBJ1-5|TRBV2|NA
ASSEVRVYNQPQH
>TRBJ1-4|TRBV24-1|TRBD1
ATSDHTQGVGEKLF
>TRBJ1-2|TRBV6-5|NA
ASSPRGDGYT
>TRBJ2-2|TRBV3-1/TRBV3-2|NA
ASSQERVTGELF
>TRBJ1-1|TRBV29-1|NA
SVVEGVNTEAF
>TRBJ1-6|TRBV10-2|NA
ASSESKAGVLH
>TRBJ1-1|TRBV5-1|NA
ASSESGRGITEAF
>TRBJ1-1|TRBV18|TRBD1
ASSPRRGQLMNTEAF
>TRBJ1-2|TRBV5-4|NA
ASSFFDRLNYGYT
>TRBJ1-1|TRBV3-1/TRBV3-2|TRBD1
ASSHRQGRNTEAF
>TRBJ1-3|TRBV10-3|TRBD1
ATRAGQAGNTIY
>TRBJ1-5|TRBV3-1/TRBV3-2|NA
ASSWGLRPSNQPQH
>TRBJ2-3|TRBV19|TRBD2
ASGQRTSGDADTQY
>TRBJ1-5|TRBV27|NA
ASSSGYSNQPQH
>TRBJ1-2|TRBV7-2|NA
ASSLNSRRTNYGYT
>TRBJ2-7|TRBV18|NA
ASSPPGDGYEQY
>TRBJ2-7|TRBV4-3|NA
ASSHTQGYEQY